This T cell receptor (beta chain) appears in the sequencing data of a study of control samples from healthy donors and cancer patients. Trimming stripped 5 bases from V and 0 bases from J, with 17 bases between. Germline V lookup: CDR1 LNHDA, CDR2 SQIVND (reference sequence). This CDR3 has 17 amino acids. Generated by immunoSEQ multiplex PCR, the TCRdb table keeps only in-frame clones and is missing some. The table lists hundreds of thousands of clones, over 75% of them singletons. The rearrangement joins TRBV19 to TRBJ2-4; TRBD1 is a possible D gene (5 bases). The sequenced sample consisted of PBMCs. The receptor comes from a woman aged 60-75 years with lung cancer. Here the CDR3 reads CASSFEDNRLAKNIQYF. In DNA, the CDR3 is TGTGCCAGTAGTTTTGAGGACAACCGTTTAGCCAAAAACATTCAGTACTTC.